The T cell receptor (beta chain) under discussion was sequenced for a study of response to subunit inactivated influenza vaccine (dated by TCRdb to the late 2010s). About the full investigation: Deep quantitative profiling of the T cell receptor repertoire was used in the study to follow responses to a trivalent subunit inactivated influenza vaccine. General findings and caveats noted by the study authors: The authors suggested that each seasonal influenza vaccination may recruit only a limited number of new T cells.

Libraries came from RT-PCR. Reads for this sample came from an Illumina HiSeq 2500. TCRdb reworked the public reads: Q25 trimming with fastp, MiXCR clone assembly, productive beta chains retained. Every entry covers one CDR3 protein and lists the most common genes and DNA from its rows. The sample table holds about 240,000 distinct CDR3 sequences, of which less than 15% were seen once. The top ten clones comprise more than 7% of the sample. As regards this clonotype: The antigen this receptor binds is unknown. The sample holds no much larger clone one base away, and base qualities are not on file.

V is pared back by 4 bases and J by 0 bases, with 10 bases lying between the germline termini. Reading from cysteine to phenylalanine, the CDR3 counts 15 amino acids. This entry keeps only the CDR3 DNA: 45 bases, framed from base 1. CDR1 and CDR2 (SGHRS, YFSETQ) derive from the germline V gene. In this chain, TRBV5-1 is recombined with TRBJ1-4, with the D gene too uncertain to name. The sequenced sample was non-naive T cells sorted from PBMCs, obtained less than 15 days before vaccination. The sample's cell subset or site, from its label and the paper: memory T cell fraction. This receptor was taken from a man aged 45-60 years who received an inactivated influenza vaccine. Donor details come from another sample of the same person, matched by shared clones. This receptor has the CDR3 CASSRYAATNEKLFF. The DNA sequence reads TGCGCCAGCAGCCGATACGCAGCAACTAATGAAAAACTGTTTTTT.